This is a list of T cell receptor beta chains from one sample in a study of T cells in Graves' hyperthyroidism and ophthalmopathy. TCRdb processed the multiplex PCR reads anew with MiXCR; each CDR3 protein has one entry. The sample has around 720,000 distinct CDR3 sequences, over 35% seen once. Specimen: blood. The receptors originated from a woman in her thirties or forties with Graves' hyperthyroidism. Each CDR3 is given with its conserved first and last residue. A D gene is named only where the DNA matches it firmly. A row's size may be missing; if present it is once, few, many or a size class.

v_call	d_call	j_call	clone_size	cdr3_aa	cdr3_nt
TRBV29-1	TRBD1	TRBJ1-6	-	CSVEGDRDSPLHF	TGCAGCGTTGAAGGGGACAGAGATTCACCCCTCCACTTT
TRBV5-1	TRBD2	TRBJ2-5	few	CASSGSPTRETETQYF	TGCGCCAGCAGCGGCTCTCCTACGCGGGAGACAGAGACCCAGTACTTC
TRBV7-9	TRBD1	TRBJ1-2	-	CASSLVGQGARGYTF	TGTGCCAGCAGTTTGGTGGGACAGGGGGCAAGAGGCTACACCTTC
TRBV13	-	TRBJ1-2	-	CASSPEAAVTPHYGYTF	TGTGCCAGCAGCCCCGAAGCTGCAGTGACCCCTCACTACGGCTACACCTTC
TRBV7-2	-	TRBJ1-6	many	CASSLDLQGYSPLHF	TGTGCCAGCAGCTTAGATTTGCAGGGGTACTCACCCCTCCACTTT
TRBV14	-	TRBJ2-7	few	CASSQDRGARDEQYF	TGTGCCAGCAGCCAAGATAGGGGGGCCAGAGACGAGCAGTACTTC
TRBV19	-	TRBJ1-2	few	CASSLIHSQTNYGYTF	TGTGCCAGCAGCTTGATACACTCACAGACGAACTATGGCTACACCTTC
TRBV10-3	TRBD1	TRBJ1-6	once	CAISAGQGINSPLHF	TGTGCCATCAGTGCCGGACAGGGAATTAATTCACCCCTCCACTTT
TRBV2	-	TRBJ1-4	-	CASSHGPLRAPTNEKLFF	TGTGCCAGCAGCCACGGGCCTTTGAGGGCACCAACTAATGAAAAACTGTTTTTT
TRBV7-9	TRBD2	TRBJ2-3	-	CATSRAGELGDTQYF	TGTGCCACCTCCAGGGCGGGGGAGCTCGGCGATACGCAGTATTTT
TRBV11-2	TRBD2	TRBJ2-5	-	CASSLGLSGRETQYF	TGTGCCAGCAGCTTAGGTCTTAGCGGGCGAGAGACCCAGTACTTC
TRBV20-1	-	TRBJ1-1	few	CSASRADMNTEAFF	TGCAGTGCTAGTAGGGCAGACATGAACACTGAAGCTTTCTTT
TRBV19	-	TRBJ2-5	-	CAISYSTLVGETQYF	TGTGCCATCAGTTACTCGACTTTGGTGGGGGAGACCCAGTACTTC
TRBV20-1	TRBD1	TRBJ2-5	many	CSAPGTGGLETQYF	TGCAGTGCGCCCGGGACAGGGGGCCTGGAGACCCAGTACTTC
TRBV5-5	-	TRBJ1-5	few	CASSLVTTHQPQHF	TGTGCCAGCAGCTTGGTTACTACCCATCAGCCCCAGCATTTT
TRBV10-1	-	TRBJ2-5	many	CASSESIGGAETQYF	TGCGCCAGCAGTGAGTCGATTGGGGGTGCGGAGACCCAGTACTTC
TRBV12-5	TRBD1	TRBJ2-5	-	CASAASWGQGLRETQYF	TGTGCTAGTGCCGCCTCATGGGGACAGGGTCTGCGAGAGACCCAGTACTTC
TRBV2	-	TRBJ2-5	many	CASSQGRQGETQYF	TGTGCCAGCAGTCAAGGACGGCAAGGAGAGACCCAGTACTTC
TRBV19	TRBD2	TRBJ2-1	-	CASSLLAGAYNEQFF	TGTGCCAGTAGCCTACTAGCGGGAGCCTACAATGAGCAGTTCTTC
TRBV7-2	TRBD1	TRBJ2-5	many	CASSEKASTGIETQYF	TGTGCCAGCAGCGAGAAAGCGTCGACAGGGATAGAGACCCAGTACTTC
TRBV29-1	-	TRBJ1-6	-	CSPYPQGTSSPLHF	TGCAGCCCCTACCCTCAGGGGACGAGTTCACCCCTCCACTTT
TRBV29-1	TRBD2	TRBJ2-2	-	CSVAPTSGFTGELFF	TGCAGCGTTGCACCGACTAGCGGGTTCACCGGGGAGCTGTTTTTT
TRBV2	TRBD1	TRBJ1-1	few	CANRGTGRRGTEAFF	TGTGCCAACAGGGGGACAGGGAGGCGTGGCACTGAAGCTTTCTTT
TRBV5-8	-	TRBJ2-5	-	CASSPTERKETQYF	TGTGCCAGCAGCCCGACAGAAAGGAAAGAGACCCAGTACTTC
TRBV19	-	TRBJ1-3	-	CASSILSNTIYF	TGTGCCAGTAGTATCCTTAGTAACACCATATATTTT
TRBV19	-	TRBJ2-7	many	CASSAHTGVLDEQYF	TGTGCCAGTAGTGCCCACACGGGTGTCTTGGACGAGCAGTACTTC
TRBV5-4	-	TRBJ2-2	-	CASSLGARPTRVLFF	TGTGCCAGCAGCTTGGGCGCGCGACCGACCAGGGTGCTGTTTTTT
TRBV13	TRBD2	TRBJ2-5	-	CASSYAKRGKEAQYF	TGTGCCAGCAGTTATGCCAAGCGGGGGAAAGAGGCCCAGTACTTC